This T cell receptor beta chain emerged from a study of T cell responses to AZD1222 COVID-19 vaccine. V was shortened by 3 bases and J by 3 bases, with 9 bases between the two germline ends. The CDR3 has 13 residues. CDR1 and CDR2 from the germline V gene are PRHDT and FYEKMQ (reference sequence). Sequenced by immunoSEQ multiplex PCR; TCRdb stores in-frame clones only, minus some. The sample shows more than 95,000 clones, about 90% of them seen only once. The chain recombines TRBV13 with TRBJ2-7, with D possibly being TRBD1 or TRBD2 (6 bases each). The receptor comes from an adult in good health. The sample consisted of peripheral blood, taken on day 0 of MenACWY control vaccination. For the CDR3, the DNA is TGTGCCAGCAGCTTGAGGGGGGACTACGAGCAGTACGTC. Its protein product is CASSLRGDYEQYV.